This T cell receptor beta chain comes out of a study of neurological immune-mediated disorders. General observations from the study: TCR-beta repertoires seemed private in all groups, with no expanded CDR3 amino acid sequences shared.

TCRdb processed the 5' RACE reads anew with MiXCR; each CDR3 protein has one entry. The sample holds some 57,000 distinct CDR3 sequences; about 3.2% are singletons and the top ten take approximately 7.1%. The sample holds many counts of this clonotype. What it binds is not known. V lost 5 bases to trimming and J lost 4 bases, with 13 bases between them. The CDR3 runs 13 residues. The germline CDR1 and CDR2 sequences are SGHRS and YFSETQ. The sequence was collected from an older woman with multiple sclerosis. This chain links TRBV5-1 with TRBJ2-7; D unclear. The sample consisted of PBMCs. The CDR3 is CASRIEATYEQYF. CDR3 nucleotide sequence: TGCGCCAGCAGAATCGAGGCCACATACGAGCAGTACTTC.